The present T cell receptor (beta chain) was sequenced within a study of control samples from healthy donors and cancer patients. CDR3 size: 15 residues. Between the trimmed V and J ends, which lost 5 bases and 0 bases, there was a span of 11 bases. In germline, CDR1 is SGHVS, CDR2 FQNEAQ. Here immunoSEQ multiplex PCR was the method, and the copy in TCRdb shows in-frame clones only, minus some. The sample includes about 73,000 clones, roughly 86% seen only once; the top ten take about 19%. This rearrangement joins TRBV7-8 to TRBJ2-4; possibly TRBD2 for D (6 bases). The clonotype comes from a man aged 55 to 70 with lung cancer. Sequencing was carried out using PBMCs. The DNA of the CDR3 is TGTGCCAGCAGCCTGGGGGGATTAGCCAAAAACATTCAGTACTTC. This sequence encodes CASSLGGLAKNIQYF.